This T cell receptor (beta chain) was obtained from a study of shared clonotypes between healthy human individuals. Study-wide findings and caveats: Against clonotypes common to all four donors, non-shared ones had lower generation probabilities.

CD45RO-negative, CCR7-selected cells formed the naive CD8 fraction, which excluded terminally differentiated effector memory CD45RA+ cells. Deep level was the assay's run setting. Here immunoSEQ multiplex PCR was the method, and the copy in TCRdb shows in-frame clones only, minus some. The table records hundreds of thousands of clones, 85% to 95% of them present only once. Details on this clone: The antigen remains undetermined.

After removal of 4 bases from V and 0 bases from J, the junction contained 5 bases not matched to a gene. CDR1 and CDR2 from the germline V gene are SGDLS and YYNGEE. The CDR3 is made up of 15 amino acids. This TCR was sampled from a woman under 40 in good health. The J gene is TRBJ2-3, the V gene TRBV9, with TRBD1 matching 7 bases. Source material: naive CD8+ T cells sorted from blood. The CDR3, as DNA: TGTGCCAGCAGCAACCGGGACAGTAGCACAGATACGCAGTATTTT. As protein: CASSNRDSSTDTQYF.